Presented here are 20 T cell receptor beta chains from one specimen sequenced in a study of blood T cells in healthy people across ages. A second roughly 6 to 12 cycle PCR used barcoded and J-beta primers. TCRdb called the 5' RACE reads again in MiXCR, with one record for every CDR3 protein. The sample holds about 1.5 million distinct CDR3 sequences, approximately 40% seen once. Input material: blood. The receptors originated from a woman aged 18-35 years in good health.

The chain links TRBV6-5 to TRBJ2-1; 10 nucleotides line up with TRBD2. The CDR3 extends over 16 amino acids. Looked up from germline, CDR1 is MNHEY and CDR2 is SVGAGI. With 2 bases clipped from V and 6 bases from J, the junction kept 7 bases outside the gene matches. The CDR3 is CASSYRAGGSGNEQFF. In nucleotides, the CDR3 is TGTGCCAGCAGTTACCGAGCGGGAGGGAGTGGCAATGAGCAGTTCTTC.

The chain couples TRBV7-8 to TRBJ2-1, with a weak D call TRBD1 (5 bases). The V end lost 5 bases, the J end lost 7 bases, and 12 bases lay between the germline ends. Germline-derived CDR1 and CDR2 are SGHVS and FQNEAQ. The CDR3 has 13 residues. The DNA for the CDR3 is TGTGCCAGCAGCCGGGCAGGGATGAATGAGCAGTTCTTC. This codes for CASSRAGMNEQFF. Full variable domain (missing parts from reference TRBV7-8 and TRBJ2-1): GAGVSQSPRYKVAKRGQDVALRCDPISGHVSLFWYQQALGQGPEFLTYFQNEAQLDKSGLPSDRFFAERPEGSVSTLKIQRTQQEDSAVYLCASSRAGMNEQFFGPGTRLTVL.

The chain has TRBV27 and TRBJ2-7; 12 bases line up with TRBD2. With V trimmed by 5 bases and J by 5 bases, 10 bases remained unmatched. This CDR3 is 16 amino acids long. Germline values: CDR1 MNHEY, CDR2 SMNVEV (reference sequence). The CDR3 reads CASSPQTSGRGNEQYF. In DNA form, the CDR3 reads TGTGCCAGCAGTCCCCAGACTAGCGGGAGAGGAAACGAGCAGTACTTC.

The chain has TRBV2 and TRBJ2-7, with 7 bases lining up with TRBD1. CDR1 SNHLY and CDR2 FYNNEI come from the germline V gene. This CDR3 has 14 amino acids. J gave up 1 base and V 5 bases, and 5 bases lay outside the gene matches. CDR3 protein: CASSTKGQSYEQYF. The CDR3 coding sequence is TGTGCCAGCAGTACAAAGGGACAGTCCTACGAGCAGTACTTC.

The chain combines TRBV12-5 with TRBJ2-1; D gene ambiguous. V was cut by 0 bases and J by 5 bases, with 2 bases left in between. CDR3 size: 12 residues. The germline V gene has CDR1 LGHNT and CDR2 FRNRAP. CDR3 loop: CASGLVHNEQFF. The CDR3 coding sequence is TGTGCTAGTGGTTTGGTACACAATGAGCAGTTCTTC. Full variable domain (rest looked up from reference TRBV12-5 and TRBJ2-1): DARVTQTPRHKVTEMGQEVTMRCQPILGHNTVFWYRQTMMQGLELLAYFRNRAPLDDSGMPKDRFSAEMPDATLATLKIQPSEPRDSAVYFCASGLVHNEQFFGPGTRLTVL.

With respect to this clonotype: A much larger clone lies a single base off, so this may be a read error. The chain couples TRBV29-1 to TRBJ2-4; D is perhaps TRBD1 (6 bases). The assigned J gene may be wrong: the sequence end matches TRBJ2-7 better. The CDR3 totals 14 residues. Per germline, CDR1 SQVTM and CDR2 ANQGSEA. The CDR3 loop reads CSVGRTEGLYEQYF. In DNA, the CDR3 is TGCAGCGTTGGTAGGACAGAGGGCTTGTACGAGCAGTACTTC.

The chain couples TRBV5-1 to TRBJ2-7; TRBD2 is a possible D gene (5 bases). CDR1 and CDR2 (germline): SGHRS, YFSETQ. V was pared by 5 bases and J by 1 base, with 13 bases between. This CDR3 region has 14 residues. In DNA form, the CDR3 reads TGCGCCAGCAGAGGCCAAGCGGAGTCCTACGAGCAGTACTTC. Translated, it gives CASRGQAESYEQYF.

This chain links TRBV4-1 with TRBJ2-1, with 7 bases fitting TRBD1. V lost 2 bases, J lost 10 bases, and 14 bases stayed unmatched. Per germline, CDR1 MGHRA and CDR2 YSYEKL. This CDR3 has 16 residues. The CDR3 DNA follows: TGCGCCAGCAGCCAACTCGGACAGGAACTATCCTACGAGCAGTTCTTC. Its protein is CASSQLGQELSYEQFF.

The chain uses TRBV12-3 or TRBV12-4 and TRBJ2-7; possibly TRBD1 or TRBD2 for D (6 bases each). The CDR3 sequence is 13 residues long. Trimming pared 5 bases from V and 4 bases from J, leaving 12 bases between. The CDR3 spells CASSVLGGYEQYF. The CDR3 region has the DNA TGTGCCAGCAGTGTTTTAGGGGGGTACGAGCAGTACTTC.

The chain recombines TRBV6-5 with TRBJ1-2; D is perhaps TRBD1 (6 bases). The CDR3 spans 15 residues. The germline V and J ends were trimmed by 2 bases and 4 bases, with 14 bases remaining between them. CDR1 and CDR2 (germline): MNHEY, SVGAGI. The CDR3 nucleotides are TGTGCCAGCAGTTACCAAGGGGGACTAGGCTATGGCTACACCTTC. Translating it yields CASSYQGGLGYGYTF.

This clonotype has more than one count but fewer than ten. The rearrangement links TRBV29-1 to TRBJ2-3, with D hard to call. Germline CDR1 and CDR2: SQVTM and ANQGSEA. Deletions cut 2 bases from V and 4 bases from J, with 7 bases between. The CDR3 extends over 12 amino acids. Here the CDR3 DNA reads TGCAGCGTTGAAAAGGCAGCAGATACGCAGTATTTT. Translated: CSVEKAADTQYF.

The chain combines TRBV5-1 with TRBJ2-7, with D perhaps being TRBD1 or TRBD2 (5 bases each). V was shortened by 4 bases and J by 0 bases, with 20 bases between the two germline ends. The CDR3 consists of 17 residues. The germline CDR1 and CDR2 sequences are SGHRS and YFSETQ. The CDR3 DNA reads TGCGCCAGCAGCCCGGAGGTCGGGACGGCCCTCTCCTACGAGCAGTACTTC. Protein sequence: CASSPEVGTALSYEQYF. Drawing the rest from reference TRBV5-1 and TRBJ2-7, the complete variable domain is KAGVTQTPRYLIKTRGQQVTLSCSPISGHRSVSWYQQTPGQGLQFLFEYFSETQRNKGNFPGRFSGRQFSNSRSEMNVSTLELGDSALYLCASSPEVGTALSYEQYFGPGTRLTVT.

This CDR3 reads CASSLAFQGQGRPQHF. The CDR3 bases are TGTGCCAGCAGCTTAGCGTTCCAGGGCCAGGGTAGACCCCAGCATTTT. The chain is built from TRBV7-2 and TRBJ1-5; D possibly corresponds to TRBD1 (5 bases). The CDR3 extends over 16 amino acids. Trimming removed 0 bases at V and 10 bases at J, with 19 bases between. The V gene's germline CDR1 is SGHTA and CDR2 FQGNSA.

This clonotype was seen more than once but under ten times. The CDR3 spells CASSLRDLGYEQYF. The CDR3 DNA is TGTGCCAGCAGCCTAAGGGACTTGGGGTACGAGCAGTACTTC. V gene TRBV3-1 combines with J gene TRBJ2-7; D is perhaps TRBD2 (6 bases). The germline V and J ends were trimmed by 4 bases and 4 bases, with 14 bases remaining between them. CDR1 LGHDT and CDR2 YNNKEL come from the germline V gene (reference sequence). The CDR3 sequence is 14 residues long.

The chain couples TRBV11-2 to TRBJ2-7; TRBD1 matches 8 bases. Per the germline V gene, CDR1 is SGHAT and CDR2 is FQNNGV. The CDR3 runs to 15 residues. V lost 6 bases to trimming and J lost 3 bases; unmatched junction nucleotides: 10. CDR3 sequence: CASRETGTGYYEQYF. CDR3 bases: TGTGCCAGCAGGGAAACCGGGACAGGTTACTACGAGCAGTACTTC.

V usage is TRBV28 and J usage is TRBJ1-2; D may be TRBD1 (5 bases). Germline-derived CDR1 and CDR2 are MDHEN and SYDVKM. This CDR3 comprises 16 residues. V lost 1 base and J 4 bases, leaving 16 bases between the germline ends. The CDR3 protein is CASSLLGAASGYGYTF. The CDR3, as DNA: TGTGCCAGCAGTTTATTAGGGGCAGCCTCGGGCTATGGCTACACCTTC.

This clonotype was seen a few times. The chain combines TRBV7-2 with TRBJ2-5; 13 bases map to TRBD2. V shed 0 bases, J shed 11 bases, and the junction held 12 bases outside the gene matches. Germline V gene sequence: CDR1 SGHTA, CDR2 FQGNSA. The CDR3 sequence is 17 residues long. CDR3 nucleotide sequence: TGTGCCAGCAGCTTAGCGCTTACTAGCGGGGGGGCCGAGGTGCAGTACTTC. Translating gives CASSLALTSGGAEVQYF.

There are a few counts of this clonotype. V gene TRBV7-9 combines with J gene TRBJ1-1; the D is unclear. This CDR3 is 15 amino acids long. V was pared by 5 bases and J by 1 base, with 14 bases between. CDR1 is SEHNR and CDR2 is FQNEAQ in the germline V gene (reference sequence). The CDR3 protein is CASSPRGGENTEAFF. For the CDR3, the DNA is TGTGCCAGCAGCCCCCGGGGAGGAGAGAACACTGAAGCTTTCTTT.

The chain uses TRBV18 and TRBJ1-5, with TRBD1 identical over 11 bases. The germline gives CDR1 KGHSH, CDR2 LQKENI. The CDR3 sequence is 17 residues long. J was trimmed by 2 bases and V by 3 bases; bases with no gene match: 6. As DNA, the CDR3 is TGTGCCAGCTCACCTGGACAGGGGGCTTTGGGCAATCAGCCCCAGCATTTT. Its translation: CASSPGQGALGNQPQHF.

This clonotype was observed many times. The genes are TRBV29-1 and TRBJ2-5, with D possibly matching TRBD1 (6 bases). V shed 6 bases and J shed 0 bases, with 11 bases lying between them. Per germline, CDR1 SQVTM and CDR2 ANQGSEA. The CDR3 is made up of 13 amino acids. In nucleotides, the CDR3 is TGCAGCGTCCGGGACACATACCAAGAGACCCAGTACTTC. Protein product: CSVRDTYQETQYF. The variable domain in full, completed from reference TRBV29-1 and TRBJ2-5, reads SAVISQKPSRDICQRGTSLTIQCQVDSQVTMMFWYRQQPGQSLTLIATANQGSEATYESGFVIDKFPISRPNLTFSTLTVSNMSPEDSSIYLCSVRDTYQETQYFGPGTRLLVL.